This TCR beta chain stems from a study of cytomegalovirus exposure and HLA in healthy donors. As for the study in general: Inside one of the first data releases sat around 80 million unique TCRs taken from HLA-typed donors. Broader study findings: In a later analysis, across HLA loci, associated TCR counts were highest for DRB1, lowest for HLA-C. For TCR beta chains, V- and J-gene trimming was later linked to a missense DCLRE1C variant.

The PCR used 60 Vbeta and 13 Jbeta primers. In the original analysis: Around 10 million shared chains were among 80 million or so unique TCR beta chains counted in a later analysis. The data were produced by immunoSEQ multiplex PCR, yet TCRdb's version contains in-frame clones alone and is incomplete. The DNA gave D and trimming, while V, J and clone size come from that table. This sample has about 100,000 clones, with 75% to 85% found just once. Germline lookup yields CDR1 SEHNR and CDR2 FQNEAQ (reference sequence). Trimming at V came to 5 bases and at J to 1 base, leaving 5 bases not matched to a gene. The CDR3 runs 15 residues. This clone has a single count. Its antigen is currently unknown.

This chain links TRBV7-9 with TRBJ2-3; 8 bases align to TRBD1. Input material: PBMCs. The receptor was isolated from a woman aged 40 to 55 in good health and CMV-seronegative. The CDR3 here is CASSTGQGRTDTQYF. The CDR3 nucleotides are TGTGCCAGCAGCACCGGACAGGGCCGCACAGATACGCAGTATTTT.